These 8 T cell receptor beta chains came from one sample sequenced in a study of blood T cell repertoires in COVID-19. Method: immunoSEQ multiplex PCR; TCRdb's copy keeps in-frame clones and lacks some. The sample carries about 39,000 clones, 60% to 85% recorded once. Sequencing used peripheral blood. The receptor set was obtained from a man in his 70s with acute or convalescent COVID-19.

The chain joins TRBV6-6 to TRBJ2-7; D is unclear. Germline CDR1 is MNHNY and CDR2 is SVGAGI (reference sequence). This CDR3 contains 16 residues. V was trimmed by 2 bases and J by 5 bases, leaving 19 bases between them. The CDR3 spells CASSYLDPSAAHEQYF. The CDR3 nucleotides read TGTGCCAGCAGTTACCTCGACCCCTCGGCGGCCCACGAGCAGTACTTC.

This CDR3 reads CASSMTSGETPQYF. CDR3 nucleotides: TGTGCCAGTAGTATGACTAGCGGGGAAACCCCCCAGTACTTC. This sequence joins TRBV19 and TRBJ2-7, with 11 bases that match TRBD2. Germline CDR1 and CDR2: LNHDA and SQIVND (reference sequence). V trimming: 3 bases; J trimming: 10 bases; junction bases outside the gene matches: 8. The CDR3 runs 14 residues.

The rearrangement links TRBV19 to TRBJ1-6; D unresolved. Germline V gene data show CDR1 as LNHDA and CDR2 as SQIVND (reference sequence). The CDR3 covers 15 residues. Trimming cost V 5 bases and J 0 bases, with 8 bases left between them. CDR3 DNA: TGTGCCAGTAGTGGGTGGAGCTCCTATAATTCACCCCTCCACTTT. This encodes CASSGWSSYNSPLHF.

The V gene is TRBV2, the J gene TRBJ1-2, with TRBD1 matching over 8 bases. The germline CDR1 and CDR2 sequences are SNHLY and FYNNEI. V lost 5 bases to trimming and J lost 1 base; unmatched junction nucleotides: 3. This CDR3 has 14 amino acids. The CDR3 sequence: CASSRTGLNYGYTF. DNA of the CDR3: TGTGCCAGCAGTAGGACAGGGCTTAACTATGGCTACACCTTC.

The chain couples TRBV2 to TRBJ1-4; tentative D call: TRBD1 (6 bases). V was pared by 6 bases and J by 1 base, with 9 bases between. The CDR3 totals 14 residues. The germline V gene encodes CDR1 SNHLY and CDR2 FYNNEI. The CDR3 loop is CASRPGVTNEKLFF. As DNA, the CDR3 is TGTGCCAGCAGGCCAGGGGTAACTAATGAAAAACTGTTTTTT.

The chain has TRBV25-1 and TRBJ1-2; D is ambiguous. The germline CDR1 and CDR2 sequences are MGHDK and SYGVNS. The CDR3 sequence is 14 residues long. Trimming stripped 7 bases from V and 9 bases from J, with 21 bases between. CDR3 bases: TGTGCCAGCACCCCTGACGGGTATTCTCCTCGCTACACCTTC. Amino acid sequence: CASTPDGYSPRYTF.

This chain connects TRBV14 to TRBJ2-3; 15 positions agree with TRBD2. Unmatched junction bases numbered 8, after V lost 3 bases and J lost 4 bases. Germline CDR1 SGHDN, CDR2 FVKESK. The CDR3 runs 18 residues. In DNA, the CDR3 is TGTGCCAGCAGCCAGACCCCCGGACTAGCGGGAGGGCCAGATACGCAGTATTTT. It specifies CASSQTPGLAGGPDTQYF. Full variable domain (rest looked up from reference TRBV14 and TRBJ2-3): EAGVTQFPSHSVIEKGQTVTLRCDPISGHDNLYWYRRVMGKEIKFLLHFVKESKQDESGMPNNRFLAERTGGTYSTLKVQPAELEDSGVYFCASSQTPGLAGGPDTQYFGPGTRLTVL.

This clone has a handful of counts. The CDR3 protein is CASSSWDRGLTGELFF. The CDR3 nucleotides are TGTGCCAGCAGCTCTTGGGACAGGGGGCTTACCGGGGAGCTGTTTTTT. The V call is TRBV11-3, the J call TRBJ2-2, with TRBD1 identical over 12 bases. Germline V gene sequence: CDR1 SGHNT, CDR2 YENEEA. The CDR3 covers 16 residues. Trimming took 4 bases from V and 5 from J; bases not matched to a gene: 5.